The rows below give T cell receptor beta chains drawn from one sample of a study of human T cells and chemical hapten exposure. TCRdb reanalysed the RACE reads using MiXCR and keeps one entry per CDR3 protein. In the table there are about 350,000 distinct CDR3 sequences, 6% to 7% of which are singletons. Sequencing was performed on whole blood, taken in connection with sensitization to the hapten diphenylcyclopropenone (DPC). All receptors derive from a woman aged 18-29 years with alopecia areata. Some clones in this sample may be carry-over from other donors' samples. CDR3s include the opening cysteine and the closing phenylalanine or tryptophan. A D gene is named only where the DNA matches it firmly. Rows may omit the clone size; those that give it use once, few, many or a size class.

TRBV5-4	.	few	TRBJ1-1	TGTGCCAGCAGCTCCCTAGGGGCCCAAAGTACGGCTTTCTTT	CASSSLGAQSTAFF
TRBV6-6	.	few	TRBJ2-2	TGTGCCAGCAGCCTGTCCGAGGGGGAGCTGTTTTTT	CASSLSEGELFF
TRBV24-1	TRBD2	many	TRBJ2-1	TGTGCCACCAGTGACGGGGCGGGAGACCCCGAGGTTGAGCAGTTCTTC	CATSDGAGDPEVEQFF
TRBV11-3	TRBD1	few	TRBJ2-1	TGTGCCAGCAGCCCATCGACAGGGAGTGAGCAGTTCTTC	CASSPSTGSEQFF
TRBV4-2	.	.	TRBJ1-4	TGTGCCAGCAGCTATGGTGGGCAGGGAGCTAAAATTTCTGAAAAACTGTTTTTT	CASSYGGQGAKISEKLFF
TRBV2	.	.	TRBJ2-3	TGTGCCAACACTAGCACAGATACGCAGTATTTT	CANTSTDTQYF
TRBV7-6	.	.	TRBJ2-2	TGTGCCAGCAGCTTTGCTGTAACCGGGGAGCTGTTTTTT	CASSFAVTGELFF
TRBV12-3/TRBV12-4	.	many	TRBJ1-5	TGTGCCAGCAGTTACAGTAGCAATCAGCCCCAGCATTTT	CASSYSSNQPQHF
TRBV9	.	many	TRBJ1-1	TGTGCCAGCAGCGTAAATCGGATTTCTGAAGCTTTCTTT	CASSVNRISEAFF
TRBV27	.	once	TRBJ2-3	TGTGCCAGCAGTGCAATAGCAGATACGCAGTATTTT	CASSAIADTQYF
TRBV7-2	.	many	TRBJ2-4	TGTGCCAGCAACAACGACCCTGCGAAAAACATTCAGTACTTC	CASNNDPAKNIQYF
TRBV20-1	.	.	TRBJ2-3	TGCAGTGCTAGTTTCATCGGCGCCGATACGCAGTATTTT	CSASFIGADTQYF
TRBV25-1	.	few	TRBJ2-5	TGTGCCAGCACCGGGTCACAAGAGACCCAGTACTTC	CASTGSQETQYF
TRBV4-3	TRBD2	few	TRBJ2-2	TGCGCCAGCAGCCAAGATACTAGCGGGGGGCGTATCACCGGGGAGCTGTTTTTT	CASSQDTSGGRITGELFF
TRBV12-3/TRBV12-4	TRBD1	.	TRBJ1-4	TGTGCCAGCAGTTTAGCCCAGACAGGGATTAATGAAAAACTGTTTTTT	CASSLAQTGINEKLFF
TRBV3-1	.	many	TRBJ2-1	TGTGCCAGCAGCGAAGACTCCCGCTCCTACAATGAGCAGTTCTTC	CASSEDSRSYNEQFF
TRBV4-2	.	many	TRBJ1-2	TGTGCCAGCAGCCCGGGGGAGGCAGGGACCTTCTATGGCTACACCTTC	CASSPGEAGTFYGYTF
TRBV9	TRBD1	few	TRBJ2-7	TGTGCCAGCAGCGTACCTGGACAGGGAGTAAAGCAGTACTTC	CASSVPGQGVKQYF
TRBV12-5	.	few	TRBJ2-3	TGTGCTAGTGGTCACGGACGGTTCACAGATACGCAGTATTTT	CASGHGRFTDTQYF
TRBV7-8	TRBD2	many	TRBJ2-5	TGTGCCAGCAGCTTAGGGACTAGAGAGACCCAGTACTTC	CASSLGTRETQYF
TRBV2	TRBD1	many	TRBJ1-1	TGTGCCAGCAGTGTACGGGACAGCTCGATGAACACTGAAGCTTTCTTT	CASSVRDSSMNTEAFF
TRBV27	.	few	TRBJ2-2	TGTGCCAGCAGGGGGGCCCCAAAGCTTCTCGTCGGGGAGCTGTTTTTT	CASRGAPKLLVGELFF
TRBV25-1	.	few	TRBJ2-3	TGTGCCAGCAGTGAATCCTTGAGAGTGTCAGATACGCAGTATTTT	CASSESLRVSDTQYF
TRBV6-2/TRBV6-3	TRBD1	few	TRBJ1-6	TGTGCCAGCAGTAACGATCACCGGGACAGGAATTCACCCCTCCACTTT	CASSNDHRDRNSPLHF
TRBV6-6	TRBD1	many	TRBJ1-5	TGTGCCAGCAGTTCCCCAGACAGGGCTCGGCAGCCCCAGCATTTT	CASSSPDRARQPQHF
TRBV13	.	.	TRBJ1-1	TGTGCCAGCAGCTTCTGGGTAGGGACTGAAGCTTTCTTT	CASSFWVGTEAFF
TRBV5-1	TRBD2	.	TRBJ2-1	TGCGCCAGCAGCTTGGCCGGACTAGCGGGGGGTATCAATGAGCAGTTCTTC	CASSLAGLAGGINEQFF